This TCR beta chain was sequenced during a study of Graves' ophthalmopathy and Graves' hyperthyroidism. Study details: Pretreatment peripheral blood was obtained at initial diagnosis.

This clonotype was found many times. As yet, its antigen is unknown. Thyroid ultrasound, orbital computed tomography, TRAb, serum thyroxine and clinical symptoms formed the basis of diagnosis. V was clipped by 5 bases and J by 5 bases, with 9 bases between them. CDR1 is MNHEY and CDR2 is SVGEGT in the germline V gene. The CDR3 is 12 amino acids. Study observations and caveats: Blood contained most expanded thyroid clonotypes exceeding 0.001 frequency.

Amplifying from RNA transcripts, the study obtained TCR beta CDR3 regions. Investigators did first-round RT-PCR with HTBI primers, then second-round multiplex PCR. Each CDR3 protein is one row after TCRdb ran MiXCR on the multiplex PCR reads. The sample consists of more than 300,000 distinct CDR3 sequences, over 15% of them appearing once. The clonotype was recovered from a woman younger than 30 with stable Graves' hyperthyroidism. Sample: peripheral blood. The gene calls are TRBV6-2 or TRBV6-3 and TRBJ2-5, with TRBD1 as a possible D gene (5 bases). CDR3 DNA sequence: TGTGCCAGCAGTCGGACAAGGGAGACCCAGTACTTC. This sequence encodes CASSRTRETQYF.